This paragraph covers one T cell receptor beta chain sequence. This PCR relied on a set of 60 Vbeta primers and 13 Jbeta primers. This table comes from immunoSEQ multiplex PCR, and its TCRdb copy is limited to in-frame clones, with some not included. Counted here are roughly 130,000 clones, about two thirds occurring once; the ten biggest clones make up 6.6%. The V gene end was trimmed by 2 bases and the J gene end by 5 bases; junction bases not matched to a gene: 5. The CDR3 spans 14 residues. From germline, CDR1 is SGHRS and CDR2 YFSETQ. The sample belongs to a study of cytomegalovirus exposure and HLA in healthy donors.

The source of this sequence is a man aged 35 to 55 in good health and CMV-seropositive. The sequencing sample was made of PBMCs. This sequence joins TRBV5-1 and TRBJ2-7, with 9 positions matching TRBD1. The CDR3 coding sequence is TGCGCCAGCAGCTTTACAGGGGGCGGGGACGAGCAGTACTTC. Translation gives CASSFTGGGDEQYF.